This T cell receptor beta chain emerged from a study of blood T cell repertoires in COVID-19. In the study overall: The cDNA or gDNA used as material had been derived from T cells, B-cell-depleted T cells, or PBMCs.

Germline V gene data show CDR1 as ENHRY and CDR2 as SYGVKD. The CDR3 loop spans 17 amino acids. V shed 5 bases and J 3 bases; nucleotides not matched to a gene: 11. As originally analysed: For nucleated cells, counts were estimated from reference gene primer amplification. Repertoires were generated with immunoSEQ multiplex PCR, while TCRdb's copy carries only in-frame clones and drops some. From that table come the V and J calls and clone size; the DNA was used to work out D and trimming. The data hold roughly 150,000 clones, with more than 65% observed a single time. Sequenced: peripheral blood. This receptor was taken from a human donor in a cohort sampled during active COVID-19. The chain couples TRBV10-3 to TRBJ1-1; 11 bases are shared with TRBD1. The CDR3 spells CAISSDRGLWSDTEAFF. As DNA, the CDR3 is TGTGCCATCAGTTCGGACAGGGGGCTTTGGTCGGACACTGAAGCTTTCTTT.